These 13 T cell receptor beta chains originate from one sample sequenced in a study of neurological immune-mediated disorders. MiXCR was run by TCRdb on the 5' RACE reads, yielding one entry per CDR3 protein. The repertoire consists of about 46,000 distinct CDR3 sequences, with 1.9% occurring once and the leading ten covering more than 2%. The material sequenced was PBMCs. These receptor sequences come from a middle-aged woman with multiple sclerosis.

This clonotype has ten or more counts. The chain uses TRBV24-1 and TRBJ1-6, with unresolved D. Per germline, CDR1 KGHDR and CDR2 SFDVKD. This CDR3 has 13 residues. V lost 4 bases to trimming and J lost 9 bases, with 9 bases between them. The CDR3 DNA is TGTGCCACCAGTGACGGACGAGGTTCACCCCTCCACTTT. Its protein product is CATSDGRGSPLHF.

This clonotype was detected ten times or more. V gene TRBV20-1 combines with J gene TRBJ1-5; D is perhaps TRBD1 (5 bases). The germline V gene encodes CDR1 DFQATT and CDR2 SNEGSKA (reference sequence). The CDR3 extends over 15 amino acids. The V and J ends lost 0 bases and 4 bases respectively, with 13 bases between them. CDR3 protein: CSARDLTERNQPQHF. CDR3 DNA: TGCAGTGCTAGAGATCTGACAGAAAGAAATCAGCCCCAGCATTTT.

This clonotype was recorded at least ten times. The gene calls are TRBV20-1 and TRBJ2-7; tentatively, D is TRBD1 (6 bases). Trimming cost V 6 bases and J 0 bases, with 6 bases left between them. There are 11 residues in the CDR3. Germline lookup yields CDR1 DFQATT and CDR2 SNEGSKA (reference sequence). CDR3 sequence: CSADSSYEQYF. CDR3 in DNA: TGCAGTGCGGACAGCTCCTACGAGCAGTACTTC.

This clonotype was seen many times. The chain links TRBV7-9 to TRBJ1-1; D uncertain. The V end was cut by 5 bases, the J end by 6 bases, with 16 bases between. This CDR3 has 14 amino acids. Per germline, CDR1 SEHNR and CDR2 FQNEAQ (reference sequence). CDR3 sequence: CASSRPMEGSEAFF. Written as DNA, the CDR3 is TGTGCCAGCAGCCGCCCGATGGAGGGATCTGAAGCTTTCTTT.

This clonotype has at least ten counts. V and J are TRBV3-1 and TRBJ2-1; D remains unclear. There are 14 residues in the CDR3. CDR1 is LGHDT and CDR2 is YNNKEL in the germline V gene (reference sequence). V lost 4 bases, J lost 6 bases, and 13 bases lay in between. CDR3 sequence: CASSLFRLSNEQFF. The CDR3 region has the DNA TGTGCCAGCAGCCTCTTTCGGCTGAGCAATGAGCAGTTCTTC.

This clonotype has ten or more counts. Here the CDR3 omits its conserved ending phenylalanine or tryptophan, so a read error is the likely source. The V and J genes are TRBV5-1 and TRBJ2-4; TRBD1 aligns across 8 bases. The CDR3 spans 16 residues. Germline loops: CDR1 SGHRS, CDR2 YFSETQ. The V segment lost 4 bases and the J segment 0 bases; nucleotides outside the gene matches: 6. This CDR3 is CASSQGAGIAKNIQYN. CDR3 nucleotide sequence: TGCGCCAGCAGCCAGGGGGCCGGAATAGCCAAAAACATTCAGTACAAC.

This clonotype was counted ten times or more. This rearrangement joins TRBV5-1 to TRBJ2-7, with D uncertain. Germline V gene data show CDR1 as SGHRS and CDR2 as YFSETQ. The V and J ends lost 2 bases and 2 bases respectively, with 11 bases between them. The CDR3 consists of 14 residues. CDR3: CASSLAWGPYEQYF. CDR3 coding DNA: TGCGCCAGCAGCTTAGCTTGGGGTCCCTACGAGCAGTACTTC.

This clonotype is labeled as medium-sized. The chain employs TRBV6-5 and TRBJ1-5, with D perhaps matching TRBD1 (6 bases). The CDR3 spans 14 residues. The germline V gene has CDR1 MNHEY and CDR2 SVGAGI. V was shortened by 6 bases and J by 7 bases, with 16 bases between the two germline ends. In DNA, the CDR3 is TGTGCCAGCAGGAGGGACGGGGGCGGGCAGCCCCAGCATTTT. It is translated as CASRRDGGGQPQHF.

This clonotype showed up many times. The chain carries TRBV7-9 and TRBJ1-3; D uncertain. Trimming cost V 5 bases and J 8 bases, with 13 bases left between them. The CDR3 runs to 13 residues. Germline CDR1 and CDR2: SEHNR and FQNEAQ (reference sequence). Written as DNA, the CDR3 is TGTGCCAGCAGCCCGGGAGTCGGTGACACCATATATTTT. It encodes CASSPGVGDTIYF.

Many counts were recorded for this clonotype. V is TRBV5-1 and J is TRBJ1-2; no definite D call. Germline-derived CDR1 and CDR2 are SGHRS and YFSETQ. The CDR3 length is 17 residues. Trimming shortened V by 4 bases and J by 3 bases, and 22 bases separated the two germline ends. The CDR3 here is CASSRNPTVELHYGYTF. CDR3 DNA: TGCGCCAGCAGCCGAAACCCGACCGTAGAGCTTCACTATGGCTACACCTTC.

This clonotype was counted at least ten times. The J gene is TRBJ1-3, the V gene TRBV5-1, with 8 bases matching TRBD1. Trimming cost V 4 bases and J 2 bases; bases outside gene matches: 5. CDR3 size: 15 residues. The germline V gene has CDR1 SGHRS and CDR2 YFSETQ. The CDR3 spells CASSHSGGTGNTIYF. Written as DNA, the CDR3 is TGCGCCAGCAGCCATTCAGGGGGCACTGGAAACACCATATATTTT.

This clonotype was detected a few times. V is TRBV7-9 and J is TRBJ1-1; D ambiguous. Germline V lookup: CDR1 SEHNR, CDR2 FQNEAQ (reference sequence). V lost 9 bases and J 3 bases, leaving 17 bases between the germline ends. The CDR3 is made up of 14 amino acids. The CDR3 DNA reads as TGTGCCAGTAGCCGGAGCTTTGGGGACACTGAAGCTTTCTTT. It specifies CASSRSFGDTEAFF.

CDR3 sequence: CASSQETYTDTQYF. The CDR3, as DNA: TGTGCCAGCAGCCAAGAGACCTACACAGATACGCAGTATTTT. The chain carries TRBV4-2 and TRBJ2-3; D uncertain. The germline V gene has CDR1 LGHNA and CDR2 YNFKEQ. The CDR3 is 14 amino acids. Trimming took off 0 bases at V and 2 bases at J, with 6 bases between the two ends.